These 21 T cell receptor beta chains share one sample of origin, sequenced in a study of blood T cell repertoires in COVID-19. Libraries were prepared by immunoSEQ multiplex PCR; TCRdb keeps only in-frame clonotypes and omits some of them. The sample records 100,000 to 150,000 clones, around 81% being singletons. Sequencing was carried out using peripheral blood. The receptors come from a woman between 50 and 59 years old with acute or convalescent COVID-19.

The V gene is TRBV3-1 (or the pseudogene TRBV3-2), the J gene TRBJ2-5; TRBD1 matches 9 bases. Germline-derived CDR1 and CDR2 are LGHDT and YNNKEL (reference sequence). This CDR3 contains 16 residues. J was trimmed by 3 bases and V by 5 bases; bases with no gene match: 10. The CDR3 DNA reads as TGTGCCAGCAGCTCCACCGGGACAGGGAGGGAAGAGACCCAGTACTTC. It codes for CASSSTGTGREETQYF.

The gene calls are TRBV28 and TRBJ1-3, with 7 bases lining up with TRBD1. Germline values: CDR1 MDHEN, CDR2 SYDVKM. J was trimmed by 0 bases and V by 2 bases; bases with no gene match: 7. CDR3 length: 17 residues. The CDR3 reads CASSLTGALFSGNTIYF. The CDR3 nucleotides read TGTGCCAGCAGTTTAACAGGGGCCCTTTTCTCTGGAAACACCATATATTTT.

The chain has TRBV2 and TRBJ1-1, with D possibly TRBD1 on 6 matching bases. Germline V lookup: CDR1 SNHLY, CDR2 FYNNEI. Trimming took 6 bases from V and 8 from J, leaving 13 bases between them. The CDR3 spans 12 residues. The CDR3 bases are TGTGCCAGCAGGGACAGAGGAAAAGAAGCTTTCTTT. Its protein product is CASRDRGKEAFF.

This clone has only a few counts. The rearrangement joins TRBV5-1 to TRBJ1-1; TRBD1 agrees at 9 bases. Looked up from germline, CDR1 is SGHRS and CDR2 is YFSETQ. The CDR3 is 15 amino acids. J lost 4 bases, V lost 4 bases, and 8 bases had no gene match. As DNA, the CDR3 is TGCGCCAGCAGCGTACAGGGGGCGGGAAGCACTGAAGCTTTCTTT. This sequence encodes CASSVQGAGSTEAFF. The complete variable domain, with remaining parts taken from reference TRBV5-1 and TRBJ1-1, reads KAGVTQTPRYLIKTRGQQVTLSCSPISGHRSVSWYQQTPGQGLQFLFEYFSETQRNKGNFPGRFSGRQFSNSRSEMNVSTLELGDSALYLCASSVQGAGSTEAFFGQGTRLTVV.

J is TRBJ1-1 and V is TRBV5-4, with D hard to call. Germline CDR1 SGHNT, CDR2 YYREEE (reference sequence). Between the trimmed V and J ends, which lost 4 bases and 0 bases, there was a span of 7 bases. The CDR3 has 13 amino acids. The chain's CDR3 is CASSRRVNTEAFF. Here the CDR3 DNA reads TGTGCCAGCAGCCGTCGGGTGAACACTGAAGCTTTCTTT.

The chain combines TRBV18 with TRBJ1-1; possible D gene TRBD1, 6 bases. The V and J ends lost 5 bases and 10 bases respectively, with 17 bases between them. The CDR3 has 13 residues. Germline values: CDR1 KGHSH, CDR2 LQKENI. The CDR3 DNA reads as TGTGCCAGCTCATCTATACAGGGTATGTCAGCTTTCTTT. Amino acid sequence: CASSSIQGMSAFF.

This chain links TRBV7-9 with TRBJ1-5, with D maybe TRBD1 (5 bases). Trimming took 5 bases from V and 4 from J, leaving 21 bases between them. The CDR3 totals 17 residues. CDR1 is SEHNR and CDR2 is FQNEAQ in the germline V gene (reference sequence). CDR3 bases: TGTGCCAGCAGCCCTAGAGGGGCGGGGGAGTCAAATCAGCCCCAGCATTTT. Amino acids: CASSPRGAGESNQPQHF.

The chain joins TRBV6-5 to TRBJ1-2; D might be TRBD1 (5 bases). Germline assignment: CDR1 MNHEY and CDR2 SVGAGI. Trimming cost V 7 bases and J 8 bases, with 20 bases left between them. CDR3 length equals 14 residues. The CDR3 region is CASTPISDRYGYTF. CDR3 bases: TGTGCCAGCACCCCCATTTCCGACAGATACGGCTACACCTTC.

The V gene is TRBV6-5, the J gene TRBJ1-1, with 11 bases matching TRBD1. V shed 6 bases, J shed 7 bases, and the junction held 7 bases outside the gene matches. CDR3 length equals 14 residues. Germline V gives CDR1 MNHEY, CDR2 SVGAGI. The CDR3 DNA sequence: TGTGCCAGCAGGGGACAGGGGGTTAGCGTTGAAGCTTTCTTT. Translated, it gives CASRGQGVSVEAFF.

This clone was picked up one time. In DNA, the CDR3 is TGTGCCAGCAGTAAAGAGGGGACAGGGGGCTCTGGCTACACCTTC. Translated, it gives CASSKEGTGGSGYTF. The rearrangement uses TRBV6-4 and TRBJ1-2; 12 bases match TRBD1. This CDR3 comprises 15 residues. Germline CDR1 MRHNA, CDR2 SNTAGT. J gave up 7 bases and V 5 bases, and 8 bases lay outside the gene matches.

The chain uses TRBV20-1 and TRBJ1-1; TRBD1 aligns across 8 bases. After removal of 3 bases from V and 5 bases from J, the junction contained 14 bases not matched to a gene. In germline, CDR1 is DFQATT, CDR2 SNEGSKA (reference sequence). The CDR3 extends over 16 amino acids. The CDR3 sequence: CSASPRTGRFGTEAFF. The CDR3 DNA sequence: TGCAGTGCTAGTCCTCGGACAGGGCGGTTCGGGACTGAAGCTTTCTTT.

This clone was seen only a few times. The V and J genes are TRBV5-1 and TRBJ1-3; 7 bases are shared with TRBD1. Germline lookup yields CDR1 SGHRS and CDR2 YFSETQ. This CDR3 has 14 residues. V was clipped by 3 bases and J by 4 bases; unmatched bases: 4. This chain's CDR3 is CASSWTGAGNTIYF. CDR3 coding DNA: TGCGCCAGCAGCTGGACAGGAGCAGGAAACACCATATATTTT.

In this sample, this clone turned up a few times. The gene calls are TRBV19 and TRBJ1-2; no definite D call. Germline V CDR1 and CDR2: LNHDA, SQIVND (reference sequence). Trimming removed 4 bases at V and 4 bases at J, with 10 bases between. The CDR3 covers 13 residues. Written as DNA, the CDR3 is TGTGCCAGTAGTACCAGCACGGGCTATGGCTACACCTTC. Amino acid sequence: CASSTSTGYGYTF.

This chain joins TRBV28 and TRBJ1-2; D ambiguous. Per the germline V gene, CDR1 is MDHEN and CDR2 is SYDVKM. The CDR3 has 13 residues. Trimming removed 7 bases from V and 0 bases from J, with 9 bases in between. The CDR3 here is CASTLRTNYGYTF. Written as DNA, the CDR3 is TGTGCCAGCACTCTTAGAACTAACTATGGCTACACCTTC.

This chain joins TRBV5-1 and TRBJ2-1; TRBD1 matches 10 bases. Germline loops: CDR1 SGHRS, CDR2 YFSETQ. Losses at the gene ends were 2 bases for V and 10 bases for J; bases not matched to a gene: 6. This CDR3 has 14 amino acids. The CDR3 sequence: CASSFGTGEREQFF. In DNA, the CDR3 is TGCGCCAGCAGCTTCGGGACAGGGGAACGGGAGCAGTTCTTC. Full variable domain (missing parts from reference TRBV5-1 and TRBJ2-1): KAGVTQTPRYLIKTRGQQVTLSCSPISGHRSVSWYQQTPGQGLQFLFEYFSETQRNKGNFPGRFSGRQFSNSRSEMNVSTLELGDSALYLCASSFGTGEREQFFGPGTRLTVL.

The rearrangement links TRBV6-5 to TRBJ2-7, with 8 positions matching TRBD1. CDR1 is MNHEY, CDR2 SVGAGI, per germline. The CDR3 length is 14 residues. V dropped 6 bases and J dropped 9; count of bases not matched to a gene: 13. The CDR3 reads CASRTQGGLSPQYF. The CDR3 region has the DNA TGTGCCAGCAGAACACAGGGGGGACTTTCTCCGCAGTACTTC.

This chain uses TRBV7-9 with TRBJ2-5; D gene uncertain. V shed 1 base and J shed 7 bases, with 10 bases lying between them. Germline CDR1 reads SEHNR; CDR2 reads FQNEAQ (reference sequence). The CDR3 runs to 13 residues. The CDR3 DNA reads TGTGCCAGCAGCTTAGGCGGTTATGGGACCCAGTACTTC. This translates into CASSLGGYGTQYF.

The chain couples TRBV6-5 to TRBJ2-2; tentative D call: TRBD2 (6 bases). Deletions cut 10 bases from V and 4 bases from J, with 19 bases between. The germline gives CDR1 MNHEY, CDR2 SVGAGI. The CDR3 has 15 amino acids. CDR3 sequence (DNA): TGTGCCACGGAGAATGTCCCCGGGAGCACCGGGGAGCTGTTTTTT. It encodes CATENVPGSTGELFF.

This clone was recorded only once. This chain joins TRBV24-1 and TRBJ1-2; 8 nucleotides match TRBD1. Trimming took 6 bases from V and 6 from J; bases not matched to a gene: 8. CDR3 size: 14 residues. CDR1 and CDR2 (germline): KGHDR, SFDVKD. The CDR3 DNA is TGTGCCACCAGTCCTCCGGACAGGGTTGATGGCTACACCTTC. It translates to CATSPPDRVDGYTF.

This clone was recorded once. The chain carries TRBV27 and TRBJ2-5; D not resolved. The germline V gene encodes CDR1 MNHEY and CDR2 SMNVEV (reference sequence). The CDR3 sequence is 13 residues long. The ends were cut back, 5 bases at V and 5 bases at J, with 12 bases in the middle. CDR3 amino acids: CASSDRARETQYF. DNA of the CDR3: TGTGCCAGCAGTGACCGAGCGAGGGAGACCCAGTACTTC.

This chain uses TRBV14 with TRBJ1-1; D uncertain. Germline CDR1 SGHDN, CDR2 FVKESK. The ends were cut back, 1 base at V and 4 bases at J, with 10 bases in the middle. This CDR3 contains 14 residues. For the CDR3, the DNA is TGTGCCAGCAGCCAAGGAGGGATCGGCACTGAAGCTTTCTTT. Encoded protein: CASSQGGIGTEAFF.